This record covers a single T cell receptor (beta chain). Its target is unknown. This entry is derived from a study of cytomegalovirus exposure and HLA in healthy donors. The study, taken as a whole, reports: In a later analysis, HLA-associated TCR beta chains were more clonally expanded than equally common others. Among the CMV-associated chains, a few were confirmed in vitro as specific for CMV antigens.

The J segment lost 7 bases and the V segment lost 0 bases, leaving 8 bases of the junction unmatched. Germline CDR1 is SGHNT and CDR2 is YYREEE (reference sequence). The CDR3 has 16 residues. PCR used 60 Vbeta primers and 13 Jbeta primers. Assay: immunoSEQ multiplex PCR; the TCRdb copy retains only in-frame clones and omits some. The repertoire holds 200,000 to 250,000 clones, with more than 75% as singletons. Material for sequencing was PBMCs. The J gene is TRBJ1-4, the V gene TRBV5-4, with 8 positions matching TRBD1. This clonotype was sampled from a girl aged 2 to 10 in good health and CMV-seronegative. In DNA, the CDR3 is TGTGCCAGCAGCTTGGCACAGGGGGATCGCACTGAAAAACTGTTTTTT. The encoded protein is CASSLAQGDRTEKLFF.